This TCR beta chain derives from a study of CD8 T cells in Susac syndrome. CD8+ and CD4+ T cells from blood underwent TCR beta sequencing, which was carried out in a high-throughput format. RNA was extracted with the RNeasy kit, and a quantity of about 0.45 to 1 ug was reverse transcribed using random hexamers. Each CDR3 protein is one row after TCRdb ran MiXCR on the immunoSEQ multiplex PCR reads. The table lists 80,000 or so distinct CDR3 sequences, approximately 94% of them singletons. This clonotype was seen only a few times. The germline V gene has CDR1 LGHNA and CDR2 YSLEER. The CDR3 extends over 17 amino acids. The J segment lost 0 bases and the V segment lost 4 bases, leaving 2 bases of the junction unmatched.

Sequencing used CD8+ T cells from PBMCs. This TCR came from a human donor in good health. The V gene is TRBV4-3, the J gene TRBJ2-2; TRBD2 matches 13 bases. This CDR3 is CASSLGLAGANTGELFF. Written as DNA, the CDR3 is TGCGCCAGCAGCCTCGGACTAGCGGGGGCGAACACCGGGGAGCTGTTTTTT.